Listed below are T cell receptor beta chains from one sample, sequenced in a study of radiotherapy plus CTLA-4 blockade in lung cancer. Data came from immunoSEQ multiplex PCR; TCRdb stores just in-frame clones and leaves some out. This sample has some 50,000 clones, with approximately 79% found just once. The specimen was peripheral blood, collected from a patient treated with radiotherapy plus ipilimumab. The receptors derive from a human donor with non-small cell lung cancer who had a partial response to radiotherapy plus ipilimumab. Both conserved end residues are part of each CDR3. The D gene is left open where the match is weak. Where a row states a size, it is once, few, many or the class of an expanded clone; other rows omit it.

j_gene,v_gene,abundance,d_gene,CDR3nt,CDR3aa
TRBJ2-7,TRBV4-3,.,TRBD1,TGCGCCAGCAGCCAAGACGTGACAGGGGGCTCTTACGAGCAGTACTTC,CASSQDVTGGSYEQYF
TRBJ1-6,TRBV28,.,TRBD1,TGTGCCAGCAGTCTGGGGACAGGGGGTTTTTCACCCCTCCACTTT,CASSLGTGGFSPLHF
TRBJ2-5,TRBV11-3,.,.,TGTGCCAGCAGCGACGAGGGCCAAGAGACCCAGTACTTC,CASSDEGQETQYF
TRBJ1-2,TRBV19,.,.,TGTGCCAGTAGTATCCCAACAGGCTATGGCTACACCTTC,CASSIPTGYGYTF
TRBJ2-6,TRBV5-6,.,TRBD1,TGTGCCAGCACCCCCGGGACAGGCTACTCTGGGGCCAACGTCCTGACTTTC,CASTPGTGYSGANVLTF
TRBJ1-5,TRBV6-1,.,TRBD1,TGTGCCAGCAGTCAGCCAGGGGGCTGGCAGCCCCAGCATTTT,CASSQPGGWQPQHF
TRBJ1-1,TRBV27,.,TRBD1,TGTGCCAGCAGTCCAGGACAGGGGGCGAGTGGAGCTTTCTTT,CASSPGQGASGAFF
TRBJ2-5,TRBV11-1,few,TRBD1,TGTGCCAGCAGCTTAAGACGGAGACAGGGGCAAGAGACCCAGTACTTC,CASSLRRRQGQETQYF
TRBJ2-3,TRBV7-8,many,TRBD2,TGTGCCAGCAGCTTAGCGGAGACTAGCGGGGCCACAGATACGCAGTATTTT,CASSLAETSGATDTQYF
TRBJ2-7,TRBV7-6,.,TRBD1,TGTGCCAGCAGCCCGGCCCCGGGACAGGGGCTTCGAGAGCAGTACTTC,CASSPAPGQGLREQYF
TRBJ2-3,TRBV29-1,.,TRBD2,TGCAGCGTTGTGGTAGCGGGGGGGGACACAGATACGCAGTATTTT,CSVVVAGGDTDTQYF
TRBJ2-7,TRBV6-1,.,TRBD1,TGTGCCAGCAGGGAGCGACAGGGTCCTTACTTC,CASRERQGPYF
TRBJ1-5,TRBV28,.,.,TGTGCCAGCAGTTGGGGCTATAGCAATCAGCCCCAGCATTTT,CASSWGYSNQPQHF
TRBJ2-1,TRBV7-2,.,TRBD1,TGTGCCAGCAGACACCCAGGGGGCAACAATGAGCAGTTCTTC,CASRHPGGNNEQFF
TRBJ1-2,TRBV6-1,.,TRBD1,TGTGCCAGCAGAGTGACAGGGGGCTACTATGGCTACACCTTC,CASRVTGGYYGYTF
TRBJ2-1,TRBV7-2,.,.,TGTGCCAGCAGCCCCTGGACTTCCTACAATGAGCAGTTCTTC,CASSPWTSYNEQFF
TRBJ1-1,TRBV6-6,.,.,TGTGCCAGCAGTTACTCGGAGGGCACTGAAGCTTTCTTT,CASSYSEGTEAFF
TRBJ1-1,TRBV5-1,.,.,TGCGCCAGCAGTTATTGGTCTGCGGACACTGAAGCTTTCTTT,CASSYWSADTEAFF
TRBJ1-4,TRBV5-1,.,.,TGCGCCAGCAGCTCGATGGGGGCAGAAGAAAAACTGTTTTTT,CASSSMGAEEKLFF
TRBJ2-5,TRBV7-9,.,.,TGTGCCAGCAGCAAGGGGACGGGAGTCCAAGAGACCCAGTACTTC,CASSKGTGVQETQYF
TRBJ2-2,TRBV5-4,once,TRBD1,TGTGCCAGCAGCACCACGACAGGGTCGAACACCGGGGAGCTGTTTTTT,CASSTTTGSNTGELFF
TRBJ2-7,TRBV6-5,.,TRBD2,TGTGCCAGCGGGAGGGGCGGCGAGCAGTACTTC,CASGRGGEQYF
TRBJ2-5,TRBV12-5,few,.,TGTGCTAGTGGCTCGGAGGAGACCCAGTACTTC,CASGSEETQYF
TRBJ2-7,TRBV5-1,.,.,TGCGCCAGCAGCTTGGACCCAGGGGTCGAGCAGTACTTC,CASSLDPGVEQYF
TRBJ2-5,TRBV9,.,.,TGTGCCAGCAGCCCTTCCGGGGGAGAGACCCAGTACTTC,CASSPSGGETQYF
TRBJ2-3,TRBV5-1,.,.,TGCGCCAGCAGACGGACAGAGGATACGCAGTATTTT,CASRRTEDTQYF
TRBJ1-4,TRBV4-2,.,.,TGTGCCAGCAGCCAAGATGACACGGCAACTAATGAAAAACTGTTTTTT,CASSQDDTATNEKLFF
TRBJ1-6,TRBV5-1,.,.,TGCGCCAGCAGCTTGGGACAATATAATTCACCCCTCCACTTT,CASSLGQYNSPLHF
TRBJ2-2,TRBV9,once,TRBD2,TGTGCCAGCAGCCCCACGGGGACTAGCGGGGGAACCGGGGAGCTGTTTTTT,CASSPTGTSGGTGELFF
TRBJ2-7,TRBV15,.,TRBD2,TGTGCCACCAGCAGAGCTAGCGGGGGGTGGCCGGGTGAGCAGTACTTC,CATSRASGGWPGEQYF
TRBJ2-5,TRBV7-9,.,.,TGTGCCAGCAGCTTACCAGGGCTACAAGAGACCCAGTACTTC,CASSLPGLQETQYF
TRBJ2-3,TRBV23-1,.,.,TGCGCCAGCAGTCAAGGCCCCTTTAGCACAGATACGCAGTATTTT,CASSQGPFSTDTQYF
TRBJ2-1,TRBV4-1,.,.,TGCGCCAGCAGCCTGAGACAGAAGGGCGAGGCTGCTTTCCAGTTCTTC,CASSLRQKGEAAFQFF
TRBJ1-6,TRBV19,.,.,TGTGCCAGTAGAGCCCGACAGGAAAATAATTCACCCCTCCACTTT,CASRARQENNSPLHF
TRBJ2-7,TRBV7-9,.,.,TGTGCCAGCAGCCCCCAGGACGAGCAGTACTTC,CASSPQDEQYF
TRBJ2-7,TRBV5-4,few,.,TGTGCCAGCAGCTTGGGACAGGCTAGAAACGACGAGCAGTACTTC,CASSLGQARNDEQYF
TRBJ1-6,TRBV10-3,.,TRBD1,TGTGCCATTTCCGGGACAGAGATACTCGCTTCCAATTCACCCCTCCACTTT,CAISGTEILASNSPLHF
TRBJ2-1,TRBV9,.,.,TGTGCCAGCAGCGTAATGGGAGGGGGCTACAATGAGCAGTTCTTC,CASSVMGGGYNEQFF
TRBJ2-1,TRBV29-1,.,.,TGCAGCGTTGATCGGGTTCCCTACAATGAGCAGTTCTTC,CSVDRVPYNEQFF
TRBJ2-3,TRBV7-2,.,.,TGTGCCAGCAGCTTAGTGGGCGGGGACTCAGATACGCAGTATTTT,CASSLVGGDSDTQYF
TRBJ2-3,TRBV5-1,.,.,TGCGCCAGCAGCACCGGAGGTCCTCTTAGCACAGATACGCAGTATTTT,CASSTGGPLSTDTQYF